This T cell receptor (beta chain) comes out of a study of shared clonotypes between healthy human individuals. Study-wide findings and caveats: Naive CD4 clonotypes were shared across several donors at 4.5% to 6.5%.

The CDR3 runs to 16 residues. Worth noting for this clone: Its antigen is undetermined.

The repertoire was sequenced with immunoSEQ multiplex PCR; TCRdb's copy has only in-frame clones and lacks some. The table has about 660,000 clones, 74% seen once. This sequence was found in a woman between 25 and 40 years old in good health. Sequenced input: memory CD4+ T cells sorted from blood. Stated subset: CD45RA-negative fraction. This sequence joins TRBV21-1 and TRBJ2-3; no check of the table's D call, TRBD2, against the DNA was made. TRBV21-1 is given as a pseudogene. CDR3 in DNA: TGTGCCAACCTTTGGGCTAGCGGGGGGAGCACAGATACGCAGTATTTT. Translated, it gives CANLWASGGSTDTQYF.